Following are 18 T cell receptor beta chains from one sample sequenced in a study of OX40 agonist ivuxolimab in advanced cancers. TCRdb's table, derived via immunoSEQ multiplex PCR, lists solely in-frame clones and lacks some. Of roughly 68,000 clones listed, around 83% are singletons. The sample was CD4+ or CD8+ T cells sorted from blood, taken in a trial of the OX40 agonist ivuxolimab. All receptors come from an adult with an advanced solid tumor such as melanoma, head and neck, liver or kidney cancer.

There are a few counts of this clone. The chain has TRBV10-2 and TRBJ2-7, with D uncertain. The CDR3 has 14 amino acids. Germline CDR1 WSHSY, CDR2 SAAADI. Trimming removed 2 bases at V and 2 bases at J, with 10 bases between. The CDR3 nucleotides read TGCGCCAGCAGTGAGGGCGGCACCCCCTACGAGCAGTACTTC. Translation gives CASSEGGTPYEQYF.

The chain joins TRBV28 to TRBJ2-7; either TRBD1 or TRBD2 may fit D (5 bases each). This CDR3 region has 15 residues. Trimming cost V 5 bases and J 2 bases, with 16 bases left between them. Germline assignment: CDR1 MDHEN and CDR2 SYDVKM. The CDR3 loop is CASSQASGGTYEQYF. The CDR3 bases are TGTGCCAGCAGTCAAGCCTCTGGGGGTACCTACGAGCAGTACTTC.

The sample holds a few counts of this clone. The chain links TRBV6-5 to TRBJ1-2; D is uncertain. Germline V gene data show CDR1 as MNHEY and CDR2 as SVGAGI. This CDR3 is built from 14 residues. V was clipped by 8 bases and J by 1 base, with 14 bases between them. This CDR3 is CASAQERVNYGYTF. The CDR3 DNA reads TGTGCCAGCGCCCAGGAGCGGGTTAACTATGGCTACACCTTC.

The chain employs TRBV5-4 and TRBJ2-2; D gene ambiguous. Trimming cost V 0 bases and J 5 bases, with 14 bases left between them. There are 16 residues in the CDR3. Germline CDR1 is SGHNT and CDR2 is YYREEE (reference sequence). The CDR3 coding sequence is TGTGCCAGCAGCTTGGGGAGAGGCACATTGACCGGGGAGCTGTTTTTT. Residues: CASSLGRGTLTGELFF.

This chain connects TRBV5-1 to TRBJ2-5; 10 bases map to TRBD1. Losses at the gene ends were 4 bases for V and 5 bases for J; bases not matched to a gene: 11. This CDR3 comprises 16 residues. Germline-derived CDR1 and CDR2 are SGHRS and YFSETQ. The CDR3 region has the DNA TGCGCCAGCAGCCCCCAGACAGGGGGCTTGATGGAGACCCAGTACTTC. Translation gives CASSPQTGGLMETQYF. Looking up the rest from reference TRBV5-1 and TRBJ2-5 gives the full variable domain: KAGVTQTPRYLIKTRGQQVTLSCSPISGHRSVSWYQQTPGQGLQFLFEYFSETQRNKGNFPGRFSGRQFSNSRSEMNVSTLELGDSALYLCASSPQTGGLMETQYFGPGTRLLVL.

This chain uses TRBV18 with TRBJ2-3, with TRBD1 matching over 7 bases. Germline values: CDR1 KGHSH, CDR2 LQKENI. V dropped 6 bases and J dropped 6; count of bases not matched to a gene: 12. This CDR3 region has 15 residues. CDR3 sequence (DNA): TGTGCCAGCTCCGGCAGAGGGGGCCCACTCGATACGCAGTATTTT. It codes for CASSGRGGPLDTQYF. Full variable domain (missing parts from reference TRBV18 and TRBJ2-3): NAGVMQNPRHLVRRRGQEARLRCSPMKGHSHVYWYRQLPEEGLKFMVYLQKENIIDESGMPKERFSAEFPKEGPSILRIQQVVRGDSAAYFCASSGRGGPLDTQYFGPGTRLTVL.

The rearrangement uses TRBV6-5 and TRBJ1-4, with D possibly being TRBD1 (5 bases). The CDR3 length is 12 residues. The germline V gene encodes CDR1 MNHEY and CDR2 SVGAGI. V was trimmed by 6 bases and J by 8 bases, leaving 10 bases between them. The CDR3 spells CASRGGLEKLFF. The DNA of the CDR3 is TGTGCCAGCAGGGGGGGACTCGAAAAACTGTTTTTT.

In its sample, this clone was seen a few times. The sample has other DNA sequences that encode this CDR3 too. CDR3 sequence (DNA): TGTGCCAGCAGCTTTTCAGGGGGGCTGGAGACCCAGTACTTC. This codes for CASSFSGGLETQYF. This rearrangement joins TRBV7-2 to TRBJ2-5; maybe TRBD1 (7 bases). V shed 3 bases and J shed 5 bases, with 13 bases lying between them. The CDR3 runs 14 residues. Germline CDR1 reads SGHTA; CDR2 reads FQGNSA.

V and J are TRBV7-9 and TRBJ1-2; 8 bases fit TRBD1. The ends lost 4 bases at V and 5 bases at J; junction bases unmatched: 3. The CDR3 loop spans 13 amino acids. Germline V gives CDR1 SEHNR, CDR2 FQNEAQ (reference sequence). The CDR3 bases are TGTGCCAGCAGCTCGGACAGGGTTTATGGCTACACCTTC. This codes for CASSSDRVYGYTF.

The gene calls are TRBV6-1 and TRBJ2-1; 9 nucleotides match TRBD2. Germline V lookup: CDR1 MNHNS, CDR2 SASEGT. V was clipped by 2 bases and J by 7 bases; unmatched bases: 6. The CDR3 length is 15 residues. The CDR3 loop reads CASSENSGGRNEQFF. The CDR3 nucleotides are TGTGCCAGCAGTGAAAATAGCGGGGGCCGGAATGAGCAGTTCTTC.

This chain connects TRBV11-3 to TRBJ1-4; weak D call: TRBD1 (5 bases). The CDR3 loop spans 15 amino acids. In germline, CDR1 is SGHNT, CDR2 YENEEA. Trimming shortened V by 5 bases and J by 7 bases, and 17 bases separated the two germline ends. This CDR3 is CASSKRQTASEKLFF. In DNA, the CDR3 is TGTGCCAGCAGCAAGCGACAGACGGCCAGTGAAAAACTGTTTTTT.

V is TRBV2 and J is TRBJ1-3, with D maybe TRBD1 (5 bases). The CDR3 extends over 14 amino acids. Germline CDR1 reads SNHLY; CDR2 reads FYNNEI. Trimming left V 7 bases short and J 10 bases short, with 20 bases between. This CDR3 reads CASNTGRVERTIYF. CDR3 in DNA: TGTGCCAGCAACACCGGCAGGGTGGAGAGGACCATATATTTT.

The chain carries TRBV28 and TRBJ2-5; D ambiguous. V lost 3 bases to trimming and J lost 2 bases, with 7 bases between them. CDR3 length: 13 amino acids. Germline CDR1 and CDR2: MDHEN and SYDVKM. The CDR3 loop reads CASSFRSQETQYF. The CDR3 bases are TGTGCCAGCAGTTTTCGCTCTCAAGAGACCCAGTACTTC.

CDR3 nucleotides: TGTGCCAGCAGCCAAGTTCAGGGCAGCTCCTATAATTCACCCCTCCACTTT. This gives the protein CASSQVQGSSYNSPLHF. The chain combines TRBV14 with TRBJ1-6, with D possibly matching TRBD1 (5 bases). Trimming pared 1 base from V and 0 bases from J, leaving 10 bases between. The CDR3 is 17 residues long. CDR1 and CDR2 from the germline V gene are SGHDN and FVKESK.

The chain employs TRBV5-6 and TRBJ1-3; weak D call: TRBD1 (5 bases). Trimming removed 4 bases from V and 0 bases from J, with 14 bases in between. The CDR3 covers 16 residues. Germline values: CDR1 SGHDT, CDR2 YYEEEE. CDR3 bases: TGTGCCAGCAGCGGAGGGGCCCAATTCTCTGGAAACACCATATATTTT. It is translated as CASSGGAQFSGNTIYF.

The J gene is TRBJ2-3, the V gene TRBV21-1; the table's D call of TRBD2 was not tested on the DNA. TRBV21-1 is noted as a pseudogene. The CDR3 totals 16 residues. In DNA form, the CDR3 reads TGTGCCAGCAGCAACCGGACTAGCGGGGCCACAGATACGCAGTATTTT. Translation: CASSNRTSGATDTQYF.

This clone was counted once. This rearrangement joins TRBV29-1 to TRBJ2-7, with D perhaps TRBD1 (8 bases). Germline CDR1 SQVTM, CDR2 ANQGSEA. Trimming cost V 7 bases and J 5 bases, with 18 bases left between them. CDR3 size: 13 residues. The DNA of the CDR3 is TGCAGCGCAGCGGGACAGGCGTTGAACGAGCAGTACTTC. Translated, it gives CSAAGQALNEQYF.

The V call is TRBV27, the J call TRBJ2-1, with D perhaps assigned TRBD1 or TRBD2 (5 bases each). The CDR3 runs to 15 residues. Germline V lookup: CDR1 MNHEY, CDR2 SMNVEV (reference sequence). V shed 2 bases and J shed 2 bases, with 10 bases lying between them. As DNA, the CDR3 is TGTGCCAGCAGTTTAGGGGACGTCCCCTACAATGAGCAGTTCTTC. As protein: CASSLGDVPYNEQFF.